A single sample gave rise to the 2 T cell receptor beta chains below, sequenced in a study of shared clonotypes between healthy human individuals. Some clones are missing from TCRdb's copy, which holds only in-frame ones; the method was immunoSEQ multiplex PCR. The sample lists 2 million to 3 million clones; around nine tenths were seen once. Specimen: naive CD4+ T cells sorted from blood. The subset here: CD45RA+ positively selected. These receptors all come from a man aged 18 to 29 in good health.

The V call is TRBV28, the J call TRBJ1-1; 7 bases agree with TRBD1. CDR3 size: 14 residues. V was clipped by 6 bases and J by 5 bases; unmatched bases: 9. Germline loops: CDR1 MDHEN, CDR2 SYDVKM. CDR3 loop: CASSLTGLRTEAFF. The CDR3 DNA sequence: TGTGCCAGCAGCCTGACAGGGCTTAGGACTGAAGCTTTCTTT.

Worth noting for this clone: Different DNA sequences within this sample yield the same CDR3. The V gene is TRBV18, the J gene TRBJ2-3; D not certain. The V gene lost 3 bases and the J gene lost 5 bases, with 6 bases spanning the gap. The CDR3 loop spans 12 amino acids. The germline gives CDR1 KGHSH, CDR2 LQKENI. This chain's CDR3 is CASSPQLDTQYF. The CDR3 DNA is TGTGCCAGCTCACCGCAGTTAGATACGCAGTATTTT. The whole variable domain, filled in from reference TRBV18 and TRBJ2-3, reads NAGVMQNPRHLVRRRGQEARLRCSPMKGHSHVYWYRQLPEEGLKFMVYLQKENIIDESGMPKERFSAEFPKEGPSILRIQQVVRGDSAAYFCASSPQLDTQYFGPGTRLTVL.